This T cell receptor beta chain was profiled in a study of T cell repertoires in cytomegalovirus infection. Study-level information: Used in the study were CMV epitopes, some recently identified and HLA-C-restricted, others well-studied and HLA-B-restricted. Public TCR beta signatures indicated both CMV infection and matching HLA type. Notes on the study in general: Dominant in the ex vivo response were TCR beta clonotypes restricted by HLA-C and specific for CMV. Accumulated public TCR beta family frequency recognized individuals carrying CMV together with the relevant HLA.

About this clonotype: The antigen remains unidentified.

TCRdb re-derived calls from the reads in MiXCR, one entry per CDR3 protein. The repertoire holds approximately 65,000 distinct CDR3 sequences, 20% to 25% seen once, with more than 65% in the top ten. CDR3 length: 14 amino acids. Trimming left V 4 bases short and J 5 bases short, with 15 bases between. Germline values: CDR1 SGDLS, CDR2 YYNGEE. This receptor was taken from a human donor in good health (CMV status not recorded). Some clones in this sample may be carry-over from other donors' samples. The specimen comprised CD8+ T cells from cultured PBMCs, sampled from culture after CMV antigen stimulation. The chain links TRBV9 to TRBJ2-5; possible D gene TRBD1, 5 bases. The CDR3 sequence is CASSPRGGRETQYF. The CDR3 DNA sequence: TGTGCCAGCAGCCCAAGGGGTGGCAGGGAGACCCAGTACTTC.